This entry lists 6 T cell receptor beta chains sequenced from one sample in a study of T cells in Graves' hyperthyroidism and ophthalmopathy. TCR beta CDR3 region amplification was performed from RNA transcripts. The HTBI primer set drove a first-round RT-PCR of the TCR CDR3. TCRdb redid the calling of the multiplex PCR reads with MiXCR, one entry per CDR3 protein. The sample consists of around 300,000 distinct CDR3 sequences, approximately 16% of them appearing once. Input material: blood. All receptors derive from a woman between 50 and 59 years old with Graves' hyperthyroidism that later progressed to Graves' ophthalmopathy.

In this sample, this clonotype turned up many times. The V and J genes are TRBV12-3 or TRBV12-4 and TRBJ1-5; 7 nucleotides align to TRBD1. The CDR3 runs to 12 residues. Germline trimming cut 7 bases from V and 7 bases from J; bases unmatched to any gene: 4. The CDR3 nucleotides read TGTGCCAGCAATTCAGGGGGGCAGCCCCAGCATTTT. Encoded protein: CASNSGGQPQHF.

This clonotype was observed at least ten times. The chain joins TRBV20-1 to TRBJ2-1; 10 bases are shared with TRBD2. V lost 5 bases, J lost 8 bases, and 9 bases stayed unmatched. The germline CDR1 and CDR2 sequences are DFQATT and SNEGSKA (reference sequence). CDR3 length: 14 amino acids. CDR3: CSALSGRPGDEQFF. The CDR3 DNA sequence: TGCAGTGCTCTTAGCGGGAGGCCGGGGGATGAGCAGTTCTTC.

This clonotype was seen only a few times. The chain combines TRBV7-3 with TRBJ1-5, with D maybe TRBD1 (5 bases). The CDR3 sequence is 14 residues long. V was clipped by 5 bases and J by 6 bases, with 14 bases between them. Germline CDR1 is SGHTA and CDR2 is FQGTGA. The CDR3 reads CASSPGGVGQPQHF. Written as DNA, the CDR3 is TGTGCCAGCAGCCCCGGGGGGGTTGGTCAGCCCCAGCATTTT. Variable domain in full (rest from reference TRBV7-3 and TRBJ1-5): GAGVSQTPSNKVTEKGKYVELRCDPISGHTALYWYRQSLGQGPEFLIYFQGTGAADDSGLPNDRFFAVRPEGSVSTLKIQRTERGDSAVYLCASSPGGVGQPQHFGDGTRLSIL.

This clonotype was seen repeatedly, ten times or more. The chain combines TRBV5-8 with TRBJ2-7, with 10 bases aligning to TRBD2. Germline values: CDR1 SGHTS, CDR2 YDEGEE. V lost 0 bases to trimming and J lost 8 bases; unmatched junction nucleotides: 14. The CDR3 contains 17 residues. The CDR3 loop reads CASSLAGGASGSVQQYF. Here the CDR3 DNA reads TGTGCCAGCAGCTTGGCGGGGGGAGCTAGCGGGAGTGTGCAGCAGTACTTC.

The sample holds many counts of this clonotype. V gene TRBV6-5 combines with J gene TRBJ1-6, with TRBD1 matching over 9 bases. Trimming removed 0 bases from V and 8 bases from J; junction bases left unmatched: 11. The CDR3 contains 18 residues. Germline CDR1 and CDR2: MNHEY and SVGAGI. The CDR3 DNA sequence: TGTGCCAGCAGTTACTCGTTTTCAACAGGGGGCATCGATTCACCCCTCCACTTT. Protein sequence: CASSYSFSTGGIDSPLHF.

The J gene is TRBJ2-5, the V gene TRBV7-9, with a weak D call TRBD2 (5 bases). The CDR3 length is 14 residues. Germline-derived CDR1 and CDR2 are SEHNR and FQNEAQ (reference sequence). Trimming took off 0 bases at V and 4 bases at J, with 9 bases between the two ends. The CDR3 sequence is CASSLARGRETQYF. For the CDR3, the DNA is TGTGCCAGCAGCTTAGCTCGGGGTCGAGAGACCCAGTACTTC.